This is a list of T cell receptor beta chains from one sample in a study of blood T cell repertoires in COVID-19. Sequencing used immunoSEQ multiplex PCR; TCRdb keeps in-frame clones, though not all of them. The sample contains roughly 76,000 clones, approximately 90% of which appear only once. Sequenced sample: PBMCs or T cells enriched from blood (not recorded which). These receptors all come from a woman between 45 and 65 years old with acute COVID-19. Each CDR3 is given with its conserved first and last residue. A D gene is named only where the DNA matches it firmly. Rows give clone size only sometimes, using once, few, many, or a class for an expanded clone.

D | J | V | size | DNA | CDR3
TRBD1 | TRBJ1-1 | TRBV3-1/TRBV3-2 | - | TGTGCCAGCAGCCAAGCCCACAGGGAATTTACAGGGGGCGCGAGCCGTGAAGCTTTCTTT | CASSQAHREFTGGASREAFF
- | TRBJ2-7 | TRBV9 | once | TGTGCCAGCAGCTCCTTTCCCCCTCTAGCGCTTCTCTACGAGCAGTACTTC | CASSSFPPLALLYEQYF
- | TRBJ2-7 | TRBV18 | - | TGTGCCAGCTCACCACCTGGCAGGGCGGTTTACGAGCAGTACTTC | CASSPPGRAVYEQYF
TRBD1 | TRBJ1-5 | TRBV2 | - | TGTGCCAACTCGACCTCGGGACAGGGCTACGAGGGCAATCAGCCCCAGCATTTT | CANSTSGQGYEGNQPQHF
- | TRBJ1-2 | TRBV27 | once | TGTGCCAGCAGTCCGCGCCTGGGGGGAGTTATTACTAACTATGGCTACACCTTC | CASSPRLGGVITNYGYTF
- | TRBJ1-5 | TRBV4-1 | - | TGCGCCAGCAGCCAAGATGGAGGGAAGTTTGGCAATCAGCCCCAGCATTTT | CASSQDGGKFGNQPQHF
- | TRBJ1-5 | TRBV30 | - | TGTGCCTGGAGTATGGGCCAGAATCAGCCCCAGCATTTT | CAWSMGQNQPQHF
- | TRBJ1-4 | TRBV12-5 | - | TGTGCTAGTGGTCCCGACACCGGTTTGGTAGATGAACTGTTTTTT | CASGPDTGLVDELFF
- | TRBJ2-7 | TRBV6-2/TRBV6-3 | - | TGTGCCAGCAGTTACTCCCACAGGGAGGGGTCCTACGAGCAGTACTTC | CASSYSHREGSYEQYF
TRBD1 | TRBJ2-7 | TRBV19 | - | TGTGCCAGTAGCCTACAGGGGTGGAACGAGCAGTACTTC | CASSLQGWNEQYF
TRBD1 | TRBJ1-1 | TRBV24-1 | - | TGTGCCACCCCGGGACAGTGGAACACTGAAGCTTTCTTT | CATPGQWNTEAFF
TRBD1 | TRBJ2-4 | TRBV7-2 | few | TGTGCCAGCAGCCTTTCGGACAGGAACATTCAGTACTTC | CASSLSDRNIQYF
- | TRBJ2-3 | TRBV7-9 | - | TGTGCCAGCAGCCTCGGCGCGGTGGATACGCAGTATTTT | CASSLGAVDTQYF
TRBD1 | TRBJ2-1 | TRBV18 | - | TGTGCCAGCTCACCGGGGACAGGGCCCAACTACAATGAGCAGTTCTTC | CASSPGTGPNYNEQFF
- | TRBJ2-1 | TRBV5-4 | once | TGTGCCAGCAGCTCCCCTAGCGCGTCCGGAGACAATGAGCAGTTCTTC | CASSSPSASGDNEQFF
TRBD2 | TRBJ2-3 | TRBV6-5 | - | TGTGCCAGCAGTCAGCGGGAGGGCCGAGATACGCAGTATTTT | CASSQREGRDTQYF
- | TRBJ1-5 | TRBV19 | - | TGTGCCAGTACCGGAGAGGTAGTCCAGCCCCAGCATTTT | CASTGEVVQPQHF
- | TRBJ1-1 | TRBV30 | - | TGTGCCTGGAGAGGACAGCTAACTGAAGCTTTCTTT | CAWRGQLTEAFF
- | TRBJ1-6 | TRBV6-4 | - | TGTGCCAGCAGTGAGGAGGAGCATTCACCCCTCCACTTT | CASSEEEHSPLHF
TRBD1 | TRBJ1-1 | TRBV28 | - | TGTGCCAGCGACAGGGGAACTGAAGCTTTCTTT | CASDRGTEAFF
TRBD1 | TRBJ2-7 | TRBV19 | few | TGTGCCAGTAGCCCTTTGAAGGGGGCGAGGGGCTACGAGCAGTACTTC | CASSPLKGARGYEQYF
- | TRBJ1-4 | TRBV7-9 | - | TGTGCCAGCAGCTCGCAACGGGGGGCTGGGGAAAAACTGTTTTTT | CASSSQRGAGEKLFF
- | TRBJ2-1 | TRBV30 | - | TGTGCCTGGAGTGTGCGGCAGGGGAATGAGCAGTTCTTC | CAWSVRQGNEQFF
TRBD2 | TRBJ2-1 | TRBV5-1 | once | TGCGCCAGCAGCGATCCGGGAGGGCTATTCGATGAGCAGTTCTTC | CASSDPGGLFDEQFF
- | TRBJ1-3 | TRBV5-5 | once | TGTGCCAGCAGCTTGGTTGGAGCTGGAAACACCATATATTTT | CASSLVGAGNTIYF
TRBD1 | TRBJ1-4 | TRBV4-2 | - | TGTGCCAGCAGCCAAGGAGGGACAGGGGGCTGGATTGAAAAACTGTTTTTT | CASSQGGTGGWIEKLFF
TRBD1 | TRBJ1-1 | TRBV30 | - | TGTGCCTGGGACAGGGATCCGAACACTGAAGCTTTCTTT | CAWDRDPNTEAFF
TRBD1 | TRBJ2-7 | TRBV12-3/TRBV12-4 | - | TGTGCCAGCAGCAAGGGACAGGGCTACGAGCAGTACTTC | CASSKGQGYEQYF
- | TRBJ1-6 | TRBV27 | once | TGTGCCAGCAGTGTTAAAACCCCAGGCCTCTATAATTCACCCCTCCACTTT | CASSVKTPGLYNSPLHF
TRBD1 | TRBJ2-5 | TRBV12-3/TRBV12-4 | - | TGTGCCAGCAGTTGGACAGGGGGAGAGACCCAGTACTTC | CASSWTGGETQYF
- | TRBJ1-1 | TRBV2 | - | TGTGCCAGCAGTCCCTCCATTTCGGGAGCTTTCTTT | CASSPSISGAFF
- | TRBJ2-7 | TRBV6-5 | - | TGTGCCAGCAGCAAAACGACACAACCCTACGAGCAGTACTTC | CASSKTTQPYEQYF
TRBD2 | TRBJ2-3 | TRBV19 | - | TGTGCCAGTAGTATGGGACTAGCGGGACACATAACAGATACGCAGTATTTT | CASSMGLAGHITDTQYF
- | TRBJ1-6 | TRBV14 | - | TGTGCCAGCAGCCAGGGAGCCCTCCTCCACTTT | CASSQGALLHF
- | TRBJ1-2 | TRBV19 | - | TGTGCCAGTAGTATGTCCCTAATCCTCTATGGCTACACCTTC | CASSMSLILYGYTF
- | TRBJ2-2 | TRBV10-3 | - | TGTGCCATCAGTGAGTCGAGGGCAGGGGCCCCCGGGGAGCTGTTTTTT | CAISESRAGAPGELFF
TRBD1 | TRBJ1-2 | TRBV6-1 | - | TGTGCCAGCAGTGAAGGGAGAGGGGGCTACTATGGCTACACCTTC | CASSEGRGGYYGYTF
TRBD2 | TRBJ2-4 | TRBV5-1 | - | TGCGCCAGCAGCTTGGGTCGGGGGGAGGGAGCCAAAAACATTCAGTACTTC | CASSLGRGEGAKNIQYF
TRBD1 | TRBJ1-1 | TRBV5-1 | - | TGCGCCAGCAGCTCTGGGACCACCGGGACAGGGGCGAATGAAGCTTTCTTT | CASSSGTTGTGANEAFF
- | TRBJ2-3 | TRBV18 | once | TGTGCCAGCTCACCATCCACAGGGCTCGGAGCAGATACGCAGTATTTT | CASSPSTGLGADTQYF